These 10 T cell receptor beta chains originate from one sample sequenced in a study of technical replicates of blood from several donors. This table comes from immunoSEQ multiplex PCR, and its TCRdb copy is limited to in-frame clones, with some not included. The data show more than 75,000 clones, 93% seen once. The source material was T cells isolated from PBMCs. The receptors originated from a human donor in good health.

J is TRBJ2-7 and V is TRBV7-9; D is unresolved. The germline gives CDR1 SEHNR, CDR2 FQNEAQ (reference sequence). Trimming removed 0 bases from V and 6 bases from J, with 9 bases in between. The CDR3 extends over 13 amino acids. The CDR3 DNA sequence: TGTGCCAGCAGCTTAGCGGCCCCGGGCGAGCAGTACTTC. Translated, it gives CASSLAAPGEQYF.

The gene calls are TRBV2 and TRBJ2-7; TRBD2 agrees at 7 bases. Germline CDR1 SNHLY, CDR2 FYNNEI. The CDR3 has 14 residues. J was trimmed by 3 bases and V by 6 bases; bases with no gene match: 8. As DNA, the CDR3 is TGTGCCAGCAGGAACACCGGGAGGAACTACGAGCAGTACTTC. Protein product: CASRNTGRNYEQYF.

This chain uses TRBV18 with TRBJ2-5; D is possibly TRBD1 (6 bases). From germline, CDR1 is KGHSH and CDR2 LQKENI. The CDR3 runs to 17 residues. V dropped 1 base and J dropped 1 base, with 16 bases sitting between them. The CDR3 nucleotides read TGTGCCAGCTCACCACGCCTGGGACAATCACTCCAAGAGACCCAGTACTTC. It codes for CASSPRLGQSLQETQYF.

The chain combines TRBV4-1 with TRBJ2-7, with D tentatively TRBD1 (6 bases). Trimming cost V 2 bases and J 1 base, with 15 bases left between them. The CDR3 extends over 16 amino acids. Looked up from germline, CDR1 is MGHRA and CDR2 is YSYEKL. The CDR3 protein is CASSQKEGVGSYEQYF. The CDR3 bases are TGCGCCAGCAGCCAAAAAGAGGGGGTAGGGTCCTACGAGCAGTACTTC.

This clone was detected once. V is TRBV5-3 and J is TRBJ1-5; 7 positions agree with TRBD1. TRBV5-3 is an ORF, and what it does is uncertain. V lost 5 bases and J lost 4; bases outside the gene matches: 9. The CDR3 covers 15 residues. The chain's CDR3 is CARRNTTGKNQPQHF. CDR3 DNA: TGTGCCAGAAGAAACACGACAGGGAAGAATCAGCCCCAGCATTTT.

This chain uses TRBV19 with TRBJ2-1; 11 bases fit TRBD1. With V trimmed by 8 bases and J by 6 bases, 9 bases remained unmatched. Germline assignment: CDR1 LNHDA and CDR2 SQIVND (reference sequence). The CDR3 runs to 15 residues. This CDR3 is CASFGPGTGGNEQFF. The CDR3 region has the DNA TGTGCCAGTTTCGGTCCCGGGACAGGGGGCAATGAGCAGTTCTTC.

The CDR3: CASSEQRTLPSNYGYTF. The CDR3 region has the DNA TGTGCCAGCAGTGAACAGCGAACACTACCTTCTAACTATGGCTACACCTTC. This sequence joins TRBV6-1 and TRBJ1-2, with D unclear. CDR1 MNHNS and CDR2 SASEGT come from the germline V gene. The CDR3 consists of 17 residues. Trimming shortened V by 2 bases and J by 0 bases, and 16 bases separated the two germline ends.

The gene calls are TRBV2 and TRBJ1-5; TRBD1 matches at 8 bases. Germline V gene sequence: CDR1 SNHLY, CDR2 FYNNEI. Germline trimming cut 2 bases from V and 6 bases from J; bases unmatched to any gene: 3. This CDR3 has 14 amino acids. CDR3 coding DNA: TGTGCCAGCAGTGAATCAGGGGGCCGTCAGCCCCAGCATTTT. Protein sequence: CASSESGGRQPQHF.

The V and J genes are TRBV29-1 and TRBJ2-7, with 7 bases aligning to TRBD1. The CDR3 consists of 13 residues. Germline V gives CDR1 SQVTM, CDR2 ANQGSEA. The ends lost 7 bases at V and 2 bases at J; junction bases unmatched: 8. The CDR3 here is CSALGTETYEQYF. CDR3 nucleotides: TGCAGCGCCCTCGGGACAGAAACCTACGAGCAGTACTTC.

The rearrangement uses TRBV7-8 and TRBJ2-7, with D possibly being TRBD1 (5 bases). Germline CDR1 and CDR2: SGHVS and FQNEAQ. V gave up 5 bases and J gave up 6 bases, with 23 bases separating them. The CDR3 is made up of 16 amino acids. The DNA for the CDR3 is TGTGCCAGCAGCCTCTTCAGGGATCGCGGTTCTGGCGAGCAGTACTTC. Translated, it gives CASSLFRDRGSGEQYF.